This entry is about one TCR beta chain. Its target antigen remains unknown. Base-call qualities are not available, and no considerably larger clone is one nucleotide away. V is pared back by 0 bases and J by 7 bases, with 4 bases lying between the germline termini. From the germline V gene, CDR1 is ENHRY and CDR2 is SYGVKD. The CDR3 sequence holds 11 residues, the cysteine and phenylalanine included. The sequence is cut down to CDR3 DNA, 33 bases in frame from base 1. Libraries were built with the immunoSEQ multiplex PCR assay. For the multiplex PCR, a mixture combining 60 forward primers for TCR Vbeta segments and 13 reverse primers for TCR Jbeta segments was used. The CDR3 region of rearranged TCR beta genes was amplified from genomic DNA with a multiplex PCR assay. Amplified TCR beta libraries were sequenced as 87-base-pair reads on the Illumina HiSeq System. The authors' analysis ran thus. In a later analysis, roughly 80 million unique TCR beta chains were counted across the 650 to 700 repertoires, and roughly 11 million of these chains were shared by at least two donors. A nearest-neighbor algorithm error-corrected the raw reads and collapsed the reads into unique sequences, merging closely related sequences to remove PCR and sequencing errors. CDR3 sequences were aligned to IMGT reference sequences to assign V, D and J gene segments. For a sequence to be retained, a match of at least six nucleotides to both a V gene segment and a J gene segment was required. A rearrangement was called productive if the CDR3 had no stop codons and remained in frame with V and J, and every other rearrangement was called non-productive. Following IMGT convention, CDR3 was defined as the stretch from the second conserved V-encoded cysteine to the conserved J-encoded phenylalanine. The earlier analysis of some 550 of the donors excluded any sequence lacking an unambiguous match to a single V gene segment. An earlier analysis of fewer than 750 of the donors classified V segments as functional when productive rearrangements were above 56.7% and as segregating when the standard deviation between donors was above 5%. A statistical classification framework was built for diagnosing cytomegalovirus status from the catalog of TCR beta chain sequences. In a later analysis, TCR nucleotide sequences were compared against IMGT/GENE-DB human TR gene sequences so that V and J genes could be assigned. A later analysis assigned CDR3 sequences and most-parsimonious VDJ recombination scenarios with the TCRdist pipeline. In a later analysis, every TCR beta chain was defined by the combination of its CDR3 amino acid sequence and its V-gene family, and reads without a unique V-gene family were dropped. In a later analysis, some 600 highly shared, low-generation-probability nucleotide sequences were removed to address suspected cross-contamination and a sequencing artifact. In a later analysis, a clonal expansion index for each public chain was calculated from normalized within-repertoire ranks of inferred template counts. In a later analysis, generation probabilities were computed using a VDJ recombination model fitted to out-of-frame rearrangements, and the results were checked against IGoR. In a later analysis, TCR-TCR, TCR-HLA and TCR-CMV co-occurrence was scored with hypergeometric tests, and a repertoire-size bias correction was applied to TCR pairs. In a later analysis, false discovery rates were estimated by permuting HLA or CMV assignments 20 times. In a later analysis, co-occurring TCRs were grouped with DBSCAN, and TCRdist sequence similarity was added when clustering was performed within HLA-allele-positive subsets. Repertoires with fewer than 30,000 or more than 120,000 public chains, plus five repertoires with anomalous nucleotide sharing, were excluded from co-occurrence clustering. Not all clones reach the TCRdb copy of this immuneACCESS table, which keeps in-frame sequences only. Checked studies attribute under half of the gap to unresolved V genes and leave the rest unexplained. V and J calls and clone size are as listed in that table; D and trimming were resolved from the DNA. Within this sample are 60,000 or so clones, with around 79% of them counted one time only. The ten largest clones represent more than 2.5% of the sample.

In total, around 600 healthy bone marrow donors made up the cohort. At the time of sampling, all cohort members were nominally healthy, though unrecorded immune exposures were likely present. The donor tested CMV seronegative, placing the donor among the 300 to 400 seronegative members of the cohort. A peripheral blood sample was collected from each donor, and TCR beta sequencing was performed on peripheral blood mononuclear cells. The Qiagen DNeasy Blood Extraction Kit was used to extract genomic DNA from the blood cell samples. This entry belongs to a study of cytomegalovirus exposure and HLA in healthy donors listed by TCRdb under 2017. Concerning the study at large: An earlier analysis of several hundred of the donors reported about 250 Gb of sequence data and some 100 million unique TCR beta sequences from about 180 million T cells. An early release that covered several hundred HLA-typed donors contained 300 to 350 gigabases of sequencing data and approximately 85 million unique TCR sequences. Among the roughly 390 genotyped donors, 81% belonged to the genetic ancestry cluster associated with self-reported Caucasian donors. The study aimed to test whether signatures of past pathogen exposure could be identified by cataloging public T cell receptors. The T cell repertoires of 666 subjects were profiled by immunosequencing and related to cytomegalovirus serostatus. In addition to the first cohort of 650 to 750 subjects, a separate validation cohort of 120 different subjects was used. The study combined high-throughput TCR immunosequencing, statistical association of individual TCRs with disease status, and machine learning to predict cytomegalovirus infection status. A later analysis re-analyzed previously published TCR beta repertoires from hundreds of donors and added high-resolution HLA genotyping to study TCR occurrence patterns. Rather than using new phenotypic data, the later analysis identified candidate immune exposures from TCR beta sequences and from how often those sequences occurred across donors. An earlier analysis of approximately 580 of the donors used high-throughput TCR beta sequencing to judge whether each TCR beta V gene segment behaved as functional or pseudogenic. Donor age, sex, ethnicity and CMV serostatus were compiled together with the repertoire data. Genome-wide SNP genotypes for about 65% of the roughly 670 donors were used in a later genetic analysis, which treated that subset as a discovery cohort. Every repertoire in the discovery cohort had been generated on one and the same sequencing platform. Both class I and class II loci were covered by HLA typing, at four-digit resolution. The number of donors typed differed by locus, with 629-630 for A, B, C, DRB1 and DQB1, around 560 for DQA1, over 600 for DPA1, and approximately 470 for DPB1. A handful of DR-DQ haplotypes were treated as single units for association and clustering because of strong linkage in the cohort. On average, about 240,000 unique TCR beta nucleotide sequences were sequenced per donor among about 400 genotyped donors of the cohort, with roughly 18% of those sequences being non-productive.

The paper's findings and limits, for the study overall: When HLA alleles, especially DR and DQ, strongly co-occurred, attributing TCR associations to individual alleles was difficult. While some public TCRs were present in many individuals, most TCR sequences turned up only very rarely across donors. CMV serostatus was the only immune exposure information available for the cohort. The presence/absence analyses assumed that sequencing depth was roughly uniform across donors, and that assumption may not be true. According to the authors, the approach could potentially be generalized to other disease states and immunological phenotypes. Several of the top co-occurrence clusters appeared to be linked to parvovirus B19, influenza, CMV and Epstein-Barr virus, according to a later analysis. At a false discovery rate of 0.05, a later analysis linked under 20,000 TCR beta sequences to specific HLA alleles. Because counts were too low, under 20 rarely observed V segments, including chromosome 9 orphons, were left out of the earlier analysis of 587 of the donors. This cohort had only TCR beta chains sequenced, and the lack of alpha or paired-chain data limited which features could be detected. In vitro tests confirmed that a few of the cytomegalovirus-associated TCR beta chains recognize cytomegalovirus antigens. The classifier was reported to diagnose cytomegalovirus status with high specificity and sensitivity in both the original and validation cohorts. Some IMGT-functional V segments, including TRBV6-2 and TRBV6-3, could not be distinguished by the 87-base-pair reads and were therefore excluded. A further reported finding was that TCR beta sequences accurately predicted the HLA-A and HLA-B alleles for most subjects in the first cohort. Linkage disequilibrium might explain the correlated functional status among segregating V segments, but an unknown experimental factor could not be excluded. A later analysis found that HLA-associated TCR beta chains were more clonally expanded and had lower generation probabilities than equally common non-associated chains. In a later genetic analysis, a missense DCLRE1C variant was associated with V-gene and J-gene trimming of TCR beta chains, and the association was replicated in an independent cohort. A later analysis found that most CMV-associated TCR beta chains appeared HLA-restricted, with HLA associations seemingly driven largely by CMV exposure. Because HLA typing was unavailable for some donors at each locus, only the typed subset was used in association tests. In an earlier analysis of about 600 of the donors, most TCR beta V segments appeared in productive rearrangements about 87% or about 30% of the time, broadly matching IMGT annotations. According to a later analysis, TCR association rates differed among HLA loci, with DRB1 alleles showing the most associated TCRs and HLA-C alleles showing the fewest. A cluster of highly shared sequence variants was judged likely to represent a technical artifact of the sequencing pipeline. The study gave a list of more than 150 TCR beta chains associated with cytomegalovirus. A later genetic analysis reported fewer N-insertions in productive TCRs among donors in an Asian-associated ancestry cluster than the roughly 700-donor mean.

The sample consisted of PBMCs. The sequence joins TRBV10-3 to TRBJ2-7, with the D gene too uncertain to name. The sequence was obtained from a female donor in good health and CMV-seronegative. The encoded CDR3 is CAISESREQYF. The sequenced DNA: TGTGCCATCAGTGAGTCGAGGGAGCAGTACTTC.